Listed below are T cell receptor beta chains from one sample, sequenced in a study of shared clonotypes between healthy human individuals. Here immunoSEQ multiplex PCR was the method, and the copy in TCRdb shows in-frame clones only, minus some. The sample shows approximately 740,000 clones, 85% to 95% of them seen only once. The sample taken for sequencing was naive CD8+ T cells sorted from blood. Source of these receptors: a man aged 30-40 years in good health. Both conserved end residues are part of each CDR3. The D gene is left open where the match is weak. Size tells how often a clone was seen (once, few, many) or the class of an expanded clone, and some rows leave it out.

v_gene	abundance	d_gene	j_gene	CDR3aa	CDR3nt
TRBV11-2	.	.	TRBJ2-3	CASSLSPGPADTQYF	TGTGCCAGCAGCTTAAGTCCTGGGCCGGCAGATACGCAGTATTTT
TRBV9	.	TRBD2	TRBJ2-3	CASSASSGYTDTQYF	TGTGCCAGCAGCGCCTCTAGCGGATACACAGATACGCAGTATTTT
TRBV10-3	.	.	TRBJ2-7	CAISGTVPYEQYF	TGTGCCATCAGCGGGACCGTCCCCTACGAGCAGTACTTC
TRBV28	.	TRBD2	TRBJ2-7	CASSFWGGTSYEQYF	TGTGCCAGCAGTTTTTGGGGGGGGACCTCCTACGAGCAGTACTTC
TRBV5-5	.	.	TRBJ1-5	CASSLGRGSNQPQHF	TGTGCCAGCAGCTTAGGCAGGGGAAGCAATCAGCCCCAGCATTTT
TRBV10-3	.	TRBD1	TRBJ1-1	CAINYDRVGNTEAFF	TGTGCCATCAATTATGACAGGGTAGGGAACACTGAAGCTTTCTTT
TRBV7-9	.	TRBD1	TRBJ2-4	CASSLSLDRGKNIQYF	TGTGCCAGCAGCTTATCCTTGGACAGGGGGAAAAACATTCAGTACTTC
TRBV5-8	.	TRBD1	TRBJ2-7	CASSLGRGPLHYEQYF	TGTGCCAGCAGCTTGGGCAGGGGGCCACTCCACTACGAGCAGTACTTC
TRBV9	.	.	TRBJ2-1	CASSDAPTVSSYNEQFF	TGTGCCAGCAGCGACGCCCCCACGGTAAGCTCCTACAATGAGCAGTTCTTC
TRBV19	.	.	TRBJ1-5	CASSIFGGASNQPQHF	TGTGCCAGTAGTATTTTCGGGGGGGCTAGCAATCAGCCCCAGCATTTT
TRBV13	.	.	TRBJ2-1	CASSFSETEEGPSYNEQFF	TGTGCCAGCAGCTTCTCCGAGACTGAGGAGGGCCCGTCCTACAATGAGCAGTTCTTC
TRBV5-6	.	.	TRBJ1-1	CASSFSPTEAFF	TGTGCCAGCAGCTTTTCGCCCACTGAAGCTTTCTTT
TRBV27	.	.	TRBJ2-7	CASSPYEQYF	TGTGCCAGCAGTCCATACGAGCAGTACTTC
TRBV27	once	.	TRBJ2-1	CASSLSNPGRTSNEQFF	TGTGCCAGCAGTTTATCAAATCCGGGCAGGACGTCCAATGAGCAGTTCTTC
TRBV29-1	.	TRBD2	TRBJ2-5	CSVEPSGSEETQYF	TGCAGCGTTGAACCTAGCGGGTCAGAAGAGACCCAGTACTTC
TRBV28	.	TRBD2	TRBJ2-3	CASSLGEAGAADTQYF	TGTGCCAGCAGTTTAGGGGAAGCGGGAGCCGCAGATACGCAGTATTTT
TRBV7-9	.	.	TRBJ2-7	CASSSRPQIEQYF	TGTGCCAGCAGCTCCAGGCCCCAGATCGAGCAGTACTTC
TRBV5-1	.	.	TRBJ2-1	CASSLLGAVSYNEQFF	TGCGCCAGCAGCTTGCTTGGAGCGGTCTCCTACAATGAGCAGTTCTTC
TRBV9	.	.	TRBJ2-5	CASSEGTSKETQYF	TGTGCCAGCAGCGAAGGGACTTCTAAAGAGACCCAGTACTTC
TRBV4-1	few	TRBD1	TRBJ2-7	CASSQSQGAGYEQYF	TGCGCCAGCAGCCAATCGCAGGGGGCTGGTTACGAGCAGTACTTC
TRBV29-1	once	TRBD2	TRBJ2-1	CSALAGGLTSYNEQFF	TGCAGCGCTCTAGCGGGAGGCCTAACTTCATACAATGAGCAGTTCTTC
TRBV7-5	.	.	TRBJ2-7	CVRSSLIPAGGSYEQYF	TGTGTCAGAAGCTCCCTAATTCCAGCGGGAGGATCCTACGAGCAGTACTTC
TRBV7-8	.	.	TRBJ2-1	CASSLVRMVDEQFF	TGTGCCAGCAGCTTAGTCAGAATGGTCGATGAGCAGTTCTTC
TRBV11-3	.	.	TRBJ2-3	CASSSRSSGTDTQYF	TGTGCCAGCAGCTCTCGCTCTAGCGGCACAGATACGCAGTATTTT
TRBV2	.	.	TRBJ2-7	CASSDGLHEQYF	TGTGCCAGCAGTGATGGGCTCCACGAGCAGTACTTC
TRBV4-1	once	TRBD2	TRBJ2-1	CASSPRAGGPGEQFF	TGCGCCAGCAGCCCTCGAGCGGGAGGGCCGGGTGAGCAGTTCTTC
TRBV6-5	.	TRBD2	TRBJ2-7	CASSAGLAETYEQYF	TGTGCCAGCAGCGCGGGACTAGCGGAGACCTACGAGCAGTACTTC
TRBV30	once	TRBD2	TRBJ2-7	CAWSGATSGRFYEQYF	TGTGCCTGGAGTGGAGCGACTAGCGGGAGGTTCTACGAGCAGTACTTC
TRBV29-1	.	.	TRBJ1-1	CSGMAGADLWNTEAFF	TGCAGCGGCATGGCAGGCGCGGATTTGTGGAACACTGAAGCTTTCTTT
TRBV19	.	.	TRBJ2-6	CASSIDLGANVLTF	TGTGCCAGTAGTATAGATCTCGGGGCCAACGTCCTGACTTTC
TRBV5-1	.	.	TRBJ2-7	CASSSPGDSLSYEQYF	TGCGCCAGCAGCTCGCCGGGGGACTCCCTCTCCTACGAGCAGTACTTC
TRBV9	.	.	TRBJ1-6	CASSVRGSRDSPLHF	TGTGCCAGCAGCGTTCGGGGGAGTCGGGATTCACCCCTCCACTTT
TRBV28	.	TRBD2	TRBJ2-2	CASSFGVGGRGLPGELFF	TGTGCCAGCAGTTTCGGGGTCGGCGGGAGGGGGCTCCCCGGGGAGCTGTTTTTT
TRBV28	.	.	TRBJ1-1	CASSSTKSRDTEAFF	TGTGCCAGCAGTTCCACCAAAAGCAGGGACACTGAAGCTTTCTTT
TRBV4-1	.	.	TRBJ2-7	CASSQEMFWGEQYF	TGCGCCAGCAGCCAAGAAATGTTTTGGGGAGAGCAGTACTTC